These 32 T cell receptor beta chains were sequenced from one sample in a study of blood T cell repertoires in COVID-19. The table came from immunoSEQ multiplex PCR; TCRdb's copy has only in-frame clones and leaves some out. The table includes 300,000 or so clones, approximately 86% detected once. The specimen sequenced was PBMCs or T cells enriched from blood (not recorded which). These receptors originate from a woman aged 40 to 50 with acute COVID-19.

The V and J genes are TRBV7-3 and TRBJ2-1; 8 bases are shared with TRBD2. V lost 1 base to trimming and J lost 4 bases; unmatched junction nucleotides: 6. The CDR3 is 16 residues long. Germline V CDR1 and CDR2: SGHTA, FQGTGA. In DNA, the CDR3 is TGTGCCAGCAGCTTAATCGGGAGGGCCGAATACAATGAGCAGTTCTTC. Protein product: CASSLIGRAEYNEQFF.

The CDR3 loop reads CASTADRGVYGYTF. CDR3 DNA sequence: TGTGCCAGTACCGCGGACAGGGGAGTCTATGGCTACACCTTC. The chain combines TRBV19 with TRBJ1-2; 9 nucleotides align to TRBD1. After removal of 7 bases from V and 4 bases from J, the junction contained 7 bases not matched to a gene. The CDR3 length is 14 residues. CDR1 and CDR2 (germline): LNHDA, SQIVND (reference sequence).

This chain uses TRBV18 with TRBJ2-1, with 7 bases matching TRBD2. The junction had 9 bases not matched to a gene; V was cut back by 6 bases and J by 7 bases. This CDR3 has 14 amino acids. In germline, CDR1 is KGHSH, CDR2 LQKENI. The CDR3 DNA reads as TGTGCCAGCTCCTCGGGACTACCCGAGAATGAGCAGTTCTTC. This encodes CASSSGLPENEQFF. The variable domain in full, completed from reference TRBV18 and TRBJ2-1, reads NAGVMQNPRHLVRRRGQEARLRCSPMKGHSHVYWYRQLPEEGLKFMVYLQKENIIDESGMPKERFSAEFPKEGPSILRIQQVVRGDSAAYFCASSSGLPENEQFFGPGTRLTVL.

This clone was seen once. V gene TRBV11-2 combines with J gene TRBJ2-3; D possibly corresponds to TRBD1 (5 bases). This CDR3 has 14 residues. Germline CDR1 is SGHAT and CDR2 is FQNNGV. Trimming left V 3 bases short and J 5 bases short, with 12 bases between. CDR3: CASSLQGLGDTQYF. In nucleotides, the CDR3 is TGTGCCAGCAGCTTGCAGGGTTTAGGAGATACGCAGTATTTT.

This CDR3 reads CASSAPGDSCSYEQYF. The CDR3 region has the DNA TGTGCCAGCAGCGCACCAGGGGATTCTTGTTCCTACGAGCAGTACTTC. The chain uses TRBV21-1 and TRBJ2-7; the table calls TRBD1, which could not be checked here. TRBV21-1 is marked as a pseudogene. The CDR3 covers 16 residues.

The V call is TRBV18, the J call TRBJ1-4; D is undetermined. The germline V gene encodes CDR1 KGHSH and CDR2 LQKENI. The CDR3 totals 14 residues. Trimming cost V 1 base and J 7 bases, with 10 bases left between them. The CDR3 nucleotides read TGTGCCAGCTCACCACGGAAGACGGGTGAAAAACTGTTTTTT. This sequence encodes CASSPRKTGEKLFF.

This clone was recorded only once. The chain uses TRBV7-9 and TRBJ1-3; the D gene is possibly TRBD1 (6 bases). V lost 5 bases, J lost 2 bases, and 22 bases lay in between. CDR1 SEHNR and CDR2 FQNEAQ come from the germline V gene (reference sequence). The CDR3 is 18 residues long. The CDR3: CASSRVTGSSFTGNTIYF. CDR3 coding DNA: TGTGCCAGCAGCAGAGTGACAGGATCAAGCTTTACTGGAAACACCATATATTTT.

There are a few counts of this clone. The chain links TRBV27 to TRBJ1-2; D gene ambiguous. There are 16 residues in the CDR3. V was trimmed by 5 bases and J by 5 bases, leaving 21 bases between them. The germline V gene encodes CDR1 MNHEY and CDR2 SMNVEV (reference sequence). The CDR3 DNA reads TGTGCCAGCAGTCCCAACCCCGTAGTGGGCCTTTATGGCTACACCTTC. The encoded protein is CASSPNPVVGLYGYTF.

This chain joins TRBV9 and TRBJ2-4; perhaps TRBD2 as D (5 bases). CDR1 is SGDLS, CDR2 YYNGEE, per germline. This CDR3 spans 14 amino acids. Trimming removed 0 bases at V and 5 bases at J, with 9 bases between. The CDR3 DNA follows: TGTGCCAGCAGCGTAGCGGGGAGCCAAAACATTCAGTACTTC. As protein: CASSVAGSQNIQYF.

The rearrangement joins TRBV18 to TRBJ1-5; D not resolved. V was trimmed by 3 bases and J by 0 bases, leaving 18 bases between them. Germline V gene lookup returns CDR1 KGHSH and CDR2 LQKENI. The CDR3 runs to 18 residues. As DNA, the CDR3 is TGTGCCAGCTCACCGACTCCCACGACTGGTCATAGCAATCAGCCCCAGCATTTT. Translating it yields CASSPTPTTGHSNQPQHF. The full variable domain, in which reference TRBV18 and TRBJ1-5 provide the parts outside the CDR3, is NAGVMQNPRHLVRRRGQEARLRCSPMKGHSHVYWYRQLPEEGLKFMVYLQKENIIDESGMPKERFSAEFPKEGPSILRIQQVVRGDSAAYFCASSPTPTTGHSNQPQHFGDGTRLSIL.

The CDR3 loop is CASSQDGSRGDTQYF. The DNA of the CDR3 is TGTGCCAGCAGCCAAGATGGTTCGAGGGGGGATACGCAGTATTTT. V gene TRBV3-1 (or the pseudogene TRBV3-2) combines with J gene TRBJ2-3; a weak D match, TRBD1 (6 bases). This CDR3 comprises 15 residues. The germline CDR1 and CDR2 sequences are LGHDT and YNNKEL (reference sequence). Between the trimmed V and J ends, which lost 0 bases and 6 bases, there was a span of 13 bases.

This clone has a handful of counts. V gene TRBV4-1 combines with J gene TRBJ1-1, with a weak D call TRBD1 (5 bases). The CDR3 contains 14 residues. Germline CDR1 reads MGHRA; CDR2 reads YSYEKL. V was trimmed by 1 base and J by 7 bases, leaving 13 bases between them. The chain's CDR3 is CASSQVQTAHEAFF. CDR3 coding DNA: TGCGCCAGCAGCCAAGTTCAGACAGCTCATGAAGCTTTCTTT.

The chain links TRBV4-3 to TRBJ1-5; D is uncertain. V was clipped by 2 bases and J by 0 bases, with 8 bases between them. CDR1 LGHNA and CDR2 YSLEER come from the germline V gene. This CDR3 has 15 amino acids. The chain's CDR3 is CASSQTFGSNQPQHF. Written as DNA, the CDR3 is TGCGCCAGCAGCCAAACATTTGGTAGCAATCAGCCCCAGCATTTT.

This chain links TRBV18 with TRBJ2-1; 11 nucleotides align to TRBD2. Trimming cost V 6 bases and J 1 base; bases outside gene matches: 8. The CDR3 runs 17 residues. The V gene's germline CDR1 is KGHSH and CDR2 LQKENI. This CDR3 is CASSGISGRESYNEQFF. In nucleotides, the CDR3 is TGTGCCAGCTCGGGTATTAGCGGGAGGGAGTCCTACAATGAGCAGTTCTTC.

The chain has TRBV19 and TRBJ1-2; 9 bases are shared with TRBD1. Germline V gene lookup returns CDR1 LNHDA and CDR2 SQIVND (reference sequence). The CDR3 runs 15 residues. The junction had 12 bases not matched to a gene; V was cut back by 7 bases and J by 6 bases. Here the CDR3 reads CASNSVGQGRNGYTF. The CDR3 coding sequence is TGTGCCAGTAACTCCGTAGGACAGGGGCGGAATGGCTACACCTTC. The variable domain in full, with the rest retrieved from reference TRBV19 and TRBJ1-2, is DGGITQSPKYLFRKEGQNVTLSCEQNLNHDAMYWYRQDPGQGLRLIYYSQIVNDFQKGDIAEGYSVSREKKESFPLTVTSAQKNPTAFYLCASNSVGQGRNGYTFGSGTRLTVV.

This sequence joins TRBV4-1 and TRBJ2-7; TRBD1 might be the D (5 bases). V lost 5 bases to trimming and J lost 5 bases, with 16 bases between them. This CDR3 is built from 14 residues. Germline assignment: CDR1 MGHRA and CDR2 YSYEKL. CDR3 region: CASSSFDARDEQYF. The CDR3 DNA reads as TGCGCCAGCAGCTCCTTTGATGCCAGGGACGAGCAGTACTTC.

The chain links TRBV27 to TRBJ2-3; 9 bases align to TRBD2. Trimming cost V 2 bases and J 2 bases; bases outside gene matches: 14. The CDR3 covers 19 residues. CDR1 and CDR2 (germline): MNHEY, SMNVEV (reference sequence). The CDR3 DNA follows: TGTGCCAGCAGTTTAGAAGCGGGGTTCAGCGGGGGGTTCACAGATACGCAGTATTTT. Amino acids: CASSLEAGFSGGFTDTQYF.

J is TRBJ1-1 and V is TRBV18; 7 nucleotides align to TRBD1. From germline, CDR1 is KGHSH and CDR2 LQKENI. There are 14 residues in the CDR3. The V gene end was trimmed by 3 bases and the J gene end by 6 bases; junction bases not matched to a gene: 7. The CDR3 is CASSPPGQSPEAFF. CDR3 in DNA: TGTGCCAGCTCACCCCCGGGACAGTCCCCTGAAGCTTTCTTT.

The chain has TRBV5-6 and TRBJ2-3; D ambiguous. Germline-derived CDR1 and CDR2 are SGHDT and YYEEEE. This CDR3 has 15 amino acids. V lost 0 bases to trimming and J lost 0 bases, with 8 bases between them. The CDR3 loop reads CASSLDRISTDTQYF. DNA of the CDR3: TGTGCCAGCAGCTTGGACAGAATTAGCACAGATACGCAGTATTTT.

This clone was observed a single time. This sequence joins TRBV28 and TRBJ2-3, with 10 nucleotides matching TRBD2. The CDR3 contains 14 residues. With V trimmed by 5 bases and J by 5 bases, 4 bases remained unmatched. Germline V lookup: CDR1 MDHEN, CDR2 SYDVKM. The CDR3 spells CASSLAGAGDTQYF. The CDR3 DNA follows: TGTGCCAGCAGTCTAGCGGGAGCGGGAGATACGCAGTATTTT. Together with reference TRBV28 and TRBJ2-3, the CDR3 gives the full variable domain: DVKVTQSSRYLVKRTGEKVFLECVQDMDHENMFWYRQDPGLGLRLIYFSYDVKMKEKGDIPEGYSVSREKKERFSLILESASTNQTSMYLCASSLAGAGDTQYFGPGTRLTVL.

The genes are TRBV9 and TRBJ2-7, with unresolved D. The CDR3 spans 17 residues. Trimming removed 0 bases from V and 4 bases from J, with 20 bases in between. Germline lookup yields CDR1 SGDLS and CDR2 YYNGEE. The CDR3 bases are TGTGCCAGCAGCGTAGGTGGCCAGTCTCCCGTAAATTACGAGCAGTACTTC. This sequence encodes CASSVGGQSPVNYEQYF.

The CDR3 sequence: CASSPRGRDIQYF. The CDR3, as DNA: TGTGCCAGTAGTCCCAGGGGTCGGGACATTCAGTACTTC. The rearrangement links TRBV19 to TRBJ2-4; D may be TRBD1 (6 bases). The CDR3 has 13 amino acids. Trimming removed 5 bases at V and 8 bases at J, with 13 bases between. Germline V gives CDR1 LNHDA, CDR2 SQIVND (reference sequence).

The V and J genes are TRBV19 and TRBJ2-1; no reliable D call. V lost 3 bases and J 16 bases, leaving 13 bases between the germline ends. Germline lookup yields CDR1 LNHDA and CDR2 SQIVND (reference sequence). This CDR3 region has 11 residues. The CDR3 DNA sequence: TGTGCCAGTAGTATCTACGGGTCGCCATTCTTC. Protein sequence: CASSIYGSPFF. The full variable domain, rest sourced from reference TRBV19 and TRBJ2-1, is DGGITQSPKYLFRKEGQNVTLSCEQNLNHDAMYWYRQDPGQGLRLIYYSQIVNDFQKGDIAEGYSVSREKKESFPLTVTSAQKNPTAFYLCASSIYGSPFFGPGTRLTVL.

The rearrangement uses TRBV5-4 and TRBJ2-3; possibly TRBD2 for D (6 bases). This CDR3 is 16 amino acids long. From germline, CDR1 is SGHNT and CDR2 YYREEE (reference sequence). Trimming shortened V by 0 bases and J by 5 bases, and 16 bases separated the two germline ends. CDR3 in DNA: TGTGCCAGCAGCTTGGCGGGACTGGGGACGCTAGATACGCAGTATTTT. Its protein product is CASSLAGLGTLDTQYF.

This chain links TRBV14 with TRBJ2-2; 10 bases match TRBD2. CDR3 length equals 17 residues. Germline CDR1 reads SGHDN; CDR2 reads FVKESK. V lost 5 bases to trimming and J lost 3 bases; unmatched junction nucleotides: 9. The CDR3 nucleotides are TGTGCCAGCAGCGGCCGCCCTAGCGGGGGCCACACCGGGGAGCTGTTTTTT. Its protein is CASSGRPSGGHTGELFF.

The V gene is TRBV7-3, the J gene TRBJ2-2; 10 bases map to TRBD2. Germline CDR1 SGHTA, CDR2 FQGTGA. The CDR3 extends over 17 amino acids. J was trimmed by 4 bases and V by 2 bases; bases with no gene match: 7. The CDR3 is CASSLRPSGSGTGELFF. In nucleotides, the CDR3 is TGTGCCAGCAGCTTACGACCTAGCGGGAGTGGCACCGGGGAGCTGTTTTTT. Looking up the rest from reference TRBV7-3 and TRBJ2-2 gives the full variable domain: GAGVSQTPSNKVTEKGKYVELRCDPISGHTALYWYRQSLGQGPEFLIYFQGTGAADDSGLPNDRFFAVRPEGSVSTLKIQRTERGDSAVYLCASSLRPSGSGTGELFFGEGSRLTVL.

This rearrangement joins TRBV18 to TRBJ1-2, with a weak D call TRBD1 (5 bases). The V and J ends lost 6 bases and 4 bases respectively, with 12 bases between them. The CDR3 loop spans 13 amino acids. CDR1 KGHSH and CDR2 LQKENI come from the germline V gene. The DNA of the CDR3 is TGTGCCAGCTCTCCTGACAGCCCCTATGGCTACACCTTC. Its translation: CASSPDSPYGYTF.

V usage is TRBV19 and J usage is TRBJ2-5, with D possibly being TRBD2 (7 bases). V lost 8 bases and J 5 bases, leaving 18 bases between the germline ends. Germline CDR1 LNHDA, CDR2 SQIVND (reference sequence). This CDR3 spans 14 amino acids. CDR3: CASAWREGGETQYF. DNA for the CDR3: TGTGCCAGTGCTTGGAGGGAGGGGGGGGAGACCCAGTACTTC.

The chain joins TRBV5-1 to TRBJ2-2; TRBD2 is a possible D gene (6 bases). CDR3 size: 15 residues. Between the trimmed V and J ends, which lost 6 bases and 3 bases, there was a span of 15 bases. Germline CDR1 reads SGHRS; CDR2 reads YFSETQ. As DNA, the CDR3 is TGCGCCAGCACCCGGGACTCCATCGACACCGGGGAGCTGTTTTTT. Translated, it gives CASTRDSIDTGELFF.

V usage is TRBV25-1 and J usage is TRBJ1-3; D unresolved. The length of the CDR3 is 15 residues. Deletions cut 2 bases from V and 2 bases from J, with 10 bases between. Per germline, CDR1 MGHDK and CDR2 SYGVNS. CDR3 coding DNA: TGTGCCAGCAGTGAAAACGGGGTTCCTGGAAACACCATATATTTT. Residues: CASSENGVPGNTIYF.

This clone was observed a few times. The rearrangement links TRBV7-2 to TRBJ1-4, with 7 bases lining up with TRBD1. The CDR3 is 16 residues long. The germline gives CDR1 SGHTA, CDR2 FQGNSA. After removal of 3 bases from V and 4 bases from J, the junction contained 8 bases not matched to a gene. This CDR3 is CASSFVGQALNEKLFF. In nucleotides, the CDR3 is TGTGCCAGCAGCTTCGTAGGACAGGCACTTAATGAAAAACTGTTTTTT.

In regard to this clone: The DNA is omitted, as the CDR3 cannot be located on it reliably, and the CDR3 follows TCRdb's listing. The V gene is TRBV5-5, the J gene TRBJ1-5; the tabulated D call, TRBD1, remains unverified against the DNA. The CDR3 contains 15 residues when both ends are counted. Germline V gives CDR1 SGHKS, CDR2 YYEKEE (reference sequence). This CDR3 reads CASSPGHFGNQPQHF.